This is a list of T cell receptor beta chains from one sample in a study of blood T cell repertoires in COVID-19. Some clones are missing from TCRdb's copy, which holds only in-frame ones; the method was immunoSEQ multiplex PCR. The sample lists over 200,000 clones; 83% were seen once. Specimen: peripheral blood. The receptors were sampled from a woman aged 40 to 50 with active or convalescent COVID-19. Each CDR3 is given with its conserved first and last residue. The order of the fields is clone size, V gene, D gene, J gene, CDR3 DNA, CDR3 protein. The D gene is left open where the match is weak. Not all rows give a size; the values are once, few, many and, for expanded clones, a class.

>-|TRBV10-1|TRBD1|TRBJ1-1
TGCGCCAGCAGTGAGGGCAGGGGGAATACTGAAGCTTTCTTT
CASSEGRGNTEAFF
>once|TRBV30|-|TRBJ1-2
TGTGCCTGGAGTCTGTTCGGCCTTAGCTCTATGAGCTACACCTTC
CAWSLFGLSSMSYTF
>many|TRBV10-3|-|TRBJ1-2
TGTGCCGCTCGTTCCGAGGGATCGGCGGGCTATGGCTACACCTTC
CAARSEGSAGYGYTF
>-|TRBV9|TRBD2|TRBJ2-1
TGTGCCAGCAGCGTACTTGGAGGGACTAGCGGGAGTAATGAGCAGTTCTTC
CASSVLGGTSGSNEQFF
>-|TRBV7-3|TRBD1|TRBJ1-1
TGTGCCAGCAGCTCGACAGGGAAGAACACTGAAGCTTTCTTT
CASSSTGKNTEAFF
>-|TRBV28|-|TRBJ2-7
TGTGCCAGCAGTTGGGGGGTCTACGAGCAGTACTTC
CASSWGVYEQYF
>-|TRBV11-3|-|TRBJ2-1
TGTGCCAGCAGGTCCTTTCGAGGTGAGCAGTTCTTC
CASRSFRGEQFF
>few|TRBV21-1|-|TRBJ1-2
TGTGCCAGCAGCAAAGTGTCGGACAGGTACCACTATGGCTACACCTTC
CASSKVSDRYHYGYTF
>-|TRBV6-5|-|TRBJ1-2
TGTGCCAGCAGTTACTCGGCCGGGAGGGGCGGGGGTTGGACCTTC
CASSYSAGRGGGWTF
>-|TRBV7-3|TRBD1|TRBJ1-6
TGTGCCAGCAGCTCGACAGGGAGGAATTCACCCCTCCACTTT
CASSSTGRNSPLHF
>-|TRBV10-3|TRBD2|TRBJ2-2
TGTGCCATCAGTGAGCTAAGTAGCGGGAAGGCCGGGGAGCTGTTTTTT
CAISELSSGKAGELFF
>-|TRBV28|TRBD2|TRBJ2-3
TGTGCCAGCAGTTTGCCAAGTGCCCACCGGGGGGGCCTGAGAGATACGCAGTATTTT
CASSLPSAHRGGLRDTQYF
>-|TRBV5-5|-|TRBJ2-3
TGTGCCAGCAGAGACCCTCGGACAACAGATACGCAGTATTTT
CASRDPRTTDTQYF
>-|TRBV27|-|TRBJ2-7
TGTGCCAGCAGTTTTCGTTACGAGCAGTACTTC
CASSFRYEQYF
>-|TRBV9|TRBD2|TRBJ2-7
TGTGCCAGCAGCCTCCGACTAGCGGGAGACGACGAGCAGTACTTC
CASSLRLAGDDEQYF
>-|TRBV24-1|-|TRBJ1-1
TGTGCCACCAGTGGAGGGAACGCGGCTTTCTTT
CATSGGNAAFF
>-|TRBV2|-|TRBJ1-1
TGTGCCAGCAGTGAGCAGGGAATGGCAAGGACTGAAGCTTTCTTT
CASSEQGMARTEAFF
>-|TRBV2|-|TRBJ1-1
TGTGCCAGCAGTGTGACGGTGCTGGGGCTGAGGACTGAAGCTTTCTTT
CASSVTVLGLRTEAFF
>-|TRBV5-4|TRBD2|TRBJ2-7
TGTGCCAGCAGCGGGTTTCTAGCGGGGGTCTCCTACGAGCAGTACTTC
CASSGFLAGVSYEQYF
>-|TRBV20-1|-|TRBJ2-7
TGCAGTGCCGGAGGCTACGAGCAGTACTTC
CSAGGYEQYF
>few|TRBV4-1|-|TRBJ1-1
TGCGCCAGCAGCCAAGGGAGGCTACAGGGAAACACTGAAGCTTTCTTT
CASSQGRLQGNTEAFF
>-|TRBV6-1|-|TRBJ2-3
TGTGCCAGCATTGAAGGACTCACAGATACGCAGTATTTT
CASIEGLTDTQYF
>-|TRBV24-1|-|TRBJ1-5
TGTGCCACCAGTGACGATGGCTATCAGCCCCAGCATTTT
CATSDDGYQPQHF
>-|TRBV5-4|TRBD1|TRBJ2-3
TGTGCCAGCAGCACCCAGGGGGCGCTTGATTCAGATACGCAGTATTTT
CASSTQGALDSDTQYF
>-|TRBV5-4|TRBD1|TRBJ2-4
TGTGCCAGCAGCTTGGCGGGACAGGGGCAGAGGGACATTCAGTACTTC
CASSLAGQGQRDIQYF
>-|TRBV5-4|-|TRBJ1-3
TGTGCCAGCAGCTTGGGGACACCATCTGGAAACACCATATATTTT
CASSLGTPSGNTIYF
>-|TRBV29-1|-|TRBJ1-6
TGCAGCGCTTCCCTAATGGGGGGAGGGTCACCCCTCCACTTT
CSASLMGGGSPLHF
>-|TRBV27|-|TRBJ1-4
TGTGCCAGCAGTTTATCCTACAGGAGGGAAGAAAAACTGTTTTTT
CASSLSYRREEKLFF
>-|TRBV11-2|-|TRBJ1-1
TGTGCCAGCAGGGCATTCATGAACACTGAAGCTTTCTTT
CASRAFMNTEAFF
>-|TRBV24-1|-|TRBJ2-3
TGTGCCACCAGTGATTTTCGGGGGACCGGCACAGATACGCAGTATTTT
CATSDFRGTGTDTQYF
>-|TRBV10-2|-|TRBJ2-2
TGCGCCACCCGGGCCGGGGAGCTGTTTTTT
CATRAGELFF
>-|TRBV10-2|-|TRBJ1-2
TGCGCCAGCTTGGGGGGGGACTATGGCTACACCTTC
CASLGGDYGYTF
>-|TRBV9|-|TRBJ1-4
TGTGCCAGCAGCGTAGCGGAGGGGTTGAGTGAAAAACTGTTTTTT
CASSVAEGLSEKLFF